Shown below are 28 T cell receptor beta chains from a single sample sequenced in a study of T-cell reconstitution after alpha-beta-depleted transplantation in children. Preparation of the TCRbeta library used unique molecular identifiers. TCRdb itself ran the PCR reads through MiXCR, one entry per CDR3 protein. The sample lists about 580,000 distinct CDR3 sequences, around 27% occurring once. The sequencing used PBMCs, collected before TCRalphabeta/CD19-depleted stem cell transplant. The receptors shown here come from a boy younger than two with Wiskott-Aldrich syndrome, due to receive a stem cell transplant.

The chain employs TRBV2 and TRBJ2-5; D remains unclear. V gave up 7 bases and J gave up 3 bases, with 6 bases separating them. CDR1 is SNHLY, CDR2 FYNNEI, per germline. This CDR3 spans 11 amino acids. The CDR3 loop is CASTPKETQYF. The CDR3 bases are TGTGCCAGCACACCGAAAGAGACCCAGTACTTC.

V usage is TRBV10-3 and J usage is TRBJ2-4; the D gene could be TRBD1 or TRBD2 (6 bases each). Germline V lookup: CDR1 ENHRY, CDR2 SYGVKD. The CDR3 totals 14 residues. Trimming pared 9 bases from V and 6 bases from J, leaving 18 bases between. CDR3 nucleotides: TGTGCCATTAGGGGGGCAGGGGATGGAAACATTCAGTACTTC. The encoded protein is CAIRGAGDGNIQYF.

The chain has TRBV27 and TRBJ2-5; D might be TRBD2 (5 bases). CDR3 length: 14 amino acids. CDR1 and CDR2 from the germline V gene are MNHEY and SMNVEV (reference sequence). Deletions cut 0 bases from V and 7 bases from J, with 12 bases between. The CDR3 DNA follows: TGTGCCAGCAGTTTATCGGTACTAGTGGGGACCCAGTACTTC. Residues: CASSLSVLVGTQYF.

This clonotype was observed a handful of times. This chain joins TRBV7-2 and TRBJ2-3, with D perhaps TRBD1 or TRBD2 (6 bases each). This CDR3 region has 14 residues. Per the germline V gene, CDR1 is SGHTA and CDR2 is FQGNSA. V was pared by 5 bases and J by 8 bases, with 17 bases between. Written as DNA, the CDR3 is TGTGCCAGCAGCCCAGAGGGGGGTTCGGGTACGCAGTATTTT. This codes for CASSPEGGSGTQYF.

This sequence joins TRBV27 and TRBJ2-1, with 12 bases lining up with TRBD1. Per the germline V gene, CDR1 is MNHEY and CDR2 is SMNVEV (reference sequence). V shed 6 bases and J 8 bases; nucleotides not matched to a gene: 5. This CDR3 region has 14 residues. The CDR3: CASSRDRGLHEQFF. The CDR3 coding sequence is TGTGCCAGCAGCCGGGACAGGGGGCTCCATGAGCAGTTCTTC.

This clonotype turned up a few times. The chain joins TRBV5-1 to TRBJ2-1; 11 bases line up with TRBD2. Looked up from germline, CDR1 is SGHRS and CDR2 is YFSETQ. The CDR3 is made up of 16 amino acids. The V and J ends lost 4 bases and 5 bases, in that order; junction bases with no gene match: 8. The CDR3 coding sequence is TGCGCCAGCAGCCAAATAGCGGGAGGGCCCAACAATGAGCAGTTCTTC. This codes for CASSQIAGGPNNEQFF.

This chain's CDR3 is CASSSGLARGGEQFF. The CDR3 nucleotides are TGCGCCAGCAGCAGCGGACTAGCCCGAGGAGGGGAGCAGTTCTTC. The chain combines TRBV5-1 with TRBJ2-1, with 8 nucleotides matching TRBD2. Trimming took 4 bases from V and 10 from J; bases not matched to a gene: 13. There are 15 residues in the CDR3. Looked up from germline, CDR1 is SGHRS and CDR2 is YFSETQ.

This clonotype occurred a few times. This chain uses TRBV12-3 or TRBV12-4 with TRBJ2-1; the D is unclear. The CDR3 consists of 13 residues. With 4 bases removed from V and 14 bases from J, the gap between germline ends came to 18 bases. This CDR3 is CASSSLGSGLEFF. CDR3 bases: TGTGCCAGCAGTTCCCTGGGGTCCGGGCTCGAGTTCTTC.

J is TRBJ2-1 and V is TRBV25-1, with 8 bases lining up with TRBD2. The germline V gene encodes CDR1 MGHDK and CDR2 SYGVNS. V was clipped by 5 bases and J by 8 bases; unmatched bases: 14. The CDR3 covers 16 residues. CDR3 nucleotide sequence: TGTGCCAGCAGTCCAGCCGGGACTAGGTTTCGGCATGAGCAGTTCTTC. Translation gives CASSPAGTRFRHEQFF.

This sequence joins TRBV20-1 and TRBJ2-3; TRBD1 agrees at 7 bases. CDR3 length: 13 residues. V lost 6 bases to trimming and J lost 3 bases; unmatched junction nucleotides: 6. The germline gives CDR1 DFQATT, CDR2 SNEGSKA (reference sequence). The DNA of the CDR3 is TGCAGTGCCGAGGGGGCGAGAACAGATACGCAGTATTTT. Translating gives CSAEGARTDTQYF.

This clonotype occurred a few times. The J gene is TRBJ1-2, the V gene TRBV29-1; D may be TRBD1 (5 bases). Between the trimmed V and J ends, which lost 8 bases and 5 bases, there was a span of 12 bases. Germline CDR1 and CDR2: SQVTM and ANQGSEA. The CDR3 length is 11 residues. The CDR3 region is CSSGGLYGYTF. CDR3 bases: TGCAGCTCCGGGGGATTGTATGGCTACACCTTC.

This chain links TRBV12-3 or TRBV12-4 with TRBJ2-1; 12 bases match TRBD2. This CDR3 comprises 13 residues. V was clipped by 7 bases and J by 9 bases; unmatched bases: 4. The CDR3 sequence is CASTWGLAGEQFF. The CDR3 DNA follows: TGTGCCAGCACTTGGGGACTAGCGGGTGAGCAGTTCTTC.

This clonotype occurred many times. V usage is TRBV20-1 and J usage is TRBJ2-2; a possible D gene is TRBD1 (5 bases). Germline V lookup: CDR1 DFQATT, CDR2 SNEGSKA (reference sequence). Trimming removed 1 base at V and 7 bases at J, with 10 bases between. The CDR3 totals 13 residues. CDR3 coding DNA: TGCAGTGCTAGAGGGGGCGCGGACGGGGAGCTGTTTTTT. It codes for CSARGGADGELFF.

V and J are TRBV5-5 and TRBJ2-5; D gene ambiguous. Looked up from germline, CDR1 is SGHKS and CDR2 is YYEKEE (reference sequence). This CDR3 is 14 amino acids long. V shed 0 bases and J shed 2 bases, with 8 bases lying between them. The CDR3 DNA reads TGTGCCAGCAGCTTGGGGGTCAGACAAGAGACCCAGTACTTC. It is translated as CASSLGVRQETQYF. The variable domain in full, completed from reference TRBV5-5 and TRBJ2-5, reads DAGVTQSPTHLIKTRGQQVTLRCSPISGHKSVSWYQQVLGQGPQFIFQYYEKEERGRGNFPDRFSARQFPNYSSELNVNALLLGDSALYLCASSLGVRQETQYFGPGTRLLVL.

This clonotype occurred a few times. The chain recombines TRBV5-1 with TRBJ2-2; 11 nucleotides align to TRBD1. The CDR3 runs to 15 residues. J gave up 5 bases and V 4 bases, and 4 bases lay outside the gene matches. Germline V gives CDR1 SGHRS, CDR2 YFSETQ. The CDR3 region is CASSGQGARTGELFF. The CDR3 DNA is TGCGCCAGCAGCGGACAGGGGGCGCGGACCGGGGAGCTGTTTTTT.

This clonotype came up a few times. The chain recombines TRBV29-1 with TRBJ2-2, with 8 bases lining up with TRBD2. Germline lookup yields CDR1 SQVTM and CDR2 ANQGSEA. With V trimmed by 4 bases and J by 5 bases, 9 bases remained unmatched. The CDR3 is 15 amino acids. CDR3 amino acids: CSVVGNGRVTGELFF. In DNA form, the CDR3 reads TGCAGCGTTGTGGGGAACGGGAGGGTTACCGGGGAGCTGTTTTTT.

This clonotype came up a few times. The chain links TRBV2 to TRBJ2-5; D is possibly TRBD1 (6 bases). CDR3 length: 13 residues. V lost 6 bases and J lost 1, with 9 bases in between. From germline, CDR1 is SNHLY and CDR2 FYNNEI. Here the CDR3 reads CASSGTFQETQYF. CDR3 in DNA: TGTGCCAGCAGCGGGACATTCCAAGAGACCCAGTACTTC. The variable domain in full, completed from reference TRBV2 and TRBJ2-5, reads EPEVTQTPSHQVTQMGQEVILRCVPISNHLYFYWYRQILGQKVEFLVSFYNNEISEKSEIFDDQFSVERPDGSNFTLKIRSTKLEDSAMYFCASSGTFQETQYFGPGTRLLVL.

In this sample, this clonotype turned up a few times. The chain joins TRBV6-1 to TRBJ1-6; maybe TRBD1 (6 bases). Trimming cost V 6 bases and J 19 bases, with 22 bases left between them. Germline V lookup: CDR1 MNHNS, CDR2 SASEGT. There are 13 residues in the CDR3. The CDR3 DNA follows: TGTGCCAGCAGCCCCGGCCAAGCGGTGGGGACACACTTT. This encodes CASSPGQAVGTHF.

This chain uses TRBV5-1 with TRBJ2-7; no reliable D call. Deletions cut 1 base from V and 2 bases from J, with 13 bases between. CDR1 and CDR2 from the germline V gene are SGHRS and YFSETQ. This CDR3 comprises 15 residues. The chain's CDR3 is CASSLTLSRAYEQYF. CDR3 DNA: TGCGCCAGCAGCTTGACGTTGAGCCGGGCCTACGAGCAGTACTTC.

This clonotype was seen a handful of times. V and J are TRBV6-5 and TRBJ2-1, with TRBD2 identical over 9 bases. The CDR3 extends over 14 amino acids. Germline CDR1 and CDR2: MNHEY and SVGAGI. With 2 bases clipped from V and 10 bases from J, the junction kept 6 bases outside the gene matches. CDR3 sequence: CASSYGGGRGEQFF. CDR3 in DNA: TGTGCCAGCAGTTACGGGGGCGGGAGGGGCGAGCAGTTCTTC.

This clonotype was recorded a few times. The CDR3 coding sequence is TGTGCCAGCAGCTTGGCCCTAACTAGCGGGAGTGACAATGAGCAGTTCTTC. Translated, it gives CASSLALTSGSDNEQFF. The V gene is TRBV5-4, the J gene TRBJ2-1; TRBD2 matches 11 bases. The CDR3 runs to 17 residues. Trimming cost V 0 bases and J 5 bases; bases outside gene matches: 7. Germline V gene lookup returns CDR1 SGHNT and CDR2 YYREEE (reference sequence). The full variable domain, rest sourced from reference TRBV5-4 and TRBJ2-1, is ETGVTQSPTHLIKTRGQQVTLRCSSQSGHNTVSWYQQALGQGPQFIFQYYREEENGRGNFPPRFSGLQFPNYSSELNVNALELDDSALYLCASSLALTSGSDNEQFFGPGTRLTVL.

The J gene is TRBJ2-7, the V gene TRBV5-1; 10 bases align to TRBD2. The V gene's germline CDR1 is SGHRS and CDR2 YFSETQ. V was pared by 2 bases and J by 6 bases, with 5 bases of the junction left unmatched. CDR3 length: 14 residues. The CDR3, as DNA: TGCGCCAGCAGCTTAATAGCGGGAGGCGTCGAGCAGTACTTC. Its protein product is CASSLIAGGVEQYF.

A few counts support this clonotype. The chain combines TRBV20-1 with TRBJ2-1; 8 bases agree with TRBD2. Per the germline V gene, CDR1 is DFQATT and CDR2 is SNEGSKA (reference sequence). The junction had 8 bases not matched to a gene; V was cut back by 0 bases and J by 10 bases. The CDR3 is made up of 14 amino acids. The DNA for the CDR3 is TGCAGTGCTAGAGATCCACTAGCGGTCGTCGAGCAGTTCTTC. This sequence encodes CSARDPLAVVEQFF.

The chain has TRBV12-3 or TRBV12-4 and TRBJ1-1; maybe TRBD1 (6 bases). Trimming took 3 bases from V and 5 from J, leaving 10 bases between them. The CDR3 has 13 amino acids. The CDR3 region is CASSFRGTTEAFF. For the CDR3, the DNA is TGTGCCAGCAGTTTCAGGGGAACAACTGAAGCTTTCTTT.

The gene calls are TRBV5-1 and TRBJ2-1; TRBD2 aligns across 9 bases. The germline gives CDR1 SGHRS, CDR2 YFSETQ. V was pared by 3 bases and J by 8 bases, with 6 bases of the junction left unmatched. The CDR3 spans 14 residues. The DNA for the CDR3 is TGCGCCAGCAGCTGGGTAGCGGGAGTATATGAGCAGTTCTTC. Translation gives CASSWVAGVYEQFF. Full variable domain (missing parts from reference TRBV5-1 and TRBJ2-1): KAGVTQTPRYLIKTRGQQVTLSCSPISGHRSVSWYQQTPGQGLQFLFEYFSETQRNKGNFPGRFSGRQFSNSRSEMNVSTLELGDSALYLCASSWVAGVYEQFFGPGTRLTVL.

This clonotype was recorded a few times. The J gene is TRBJ2-5, the V gene TRBV20-1, with D unresolved. Germline CDR1 and CDR2: DFQATT and SNEGSKA (reference sequence). V was shortened by 0 bases and J by 5 bases, with 13 bases between the two germline ends. The CDR3 sequence is 14 residues long. CDR3 protein: CSARDHRVSETQYF. The CDR3 nucleotides are TGCAGTGCTAGAGATCATAGGGTGTCGGAGACCCAGTACTTC.

About this clonotype itself: The germline gene is not matched at one end of the junction; a read error may be the cause. The DNA of the CDR3 is TGCAGCGCCAGGACAGTTAATGAAACACTGTTTTTT. Residues: CSARTVNETLFF. V usage is TRBV29-1 and J usage is TRBJ1-4, with TRBD1 as a possible D gene (6 bases). This CDR3 contains 12 residues. Germline V lookup: CDR1 SQVTM, CDR2 ANQGSEA.

The chain uses TRBV5-1 and TRBJ2-2; D not certain. Germline V lookup: CDR1 SGHRS, CDR2 YFSETQ. CDR3 length: 15 amino acids. With 0 bases removed from V and 4 bases from J, the gap between germline ends came to 10 bases. CDR3 amino acids: CASSLDGQATGELFF. In DNA form, the CDR3 reads TGCGCCAGCAGCTTGGACGGGCAGGCCACCGGGGAGCTGTTTTTT.